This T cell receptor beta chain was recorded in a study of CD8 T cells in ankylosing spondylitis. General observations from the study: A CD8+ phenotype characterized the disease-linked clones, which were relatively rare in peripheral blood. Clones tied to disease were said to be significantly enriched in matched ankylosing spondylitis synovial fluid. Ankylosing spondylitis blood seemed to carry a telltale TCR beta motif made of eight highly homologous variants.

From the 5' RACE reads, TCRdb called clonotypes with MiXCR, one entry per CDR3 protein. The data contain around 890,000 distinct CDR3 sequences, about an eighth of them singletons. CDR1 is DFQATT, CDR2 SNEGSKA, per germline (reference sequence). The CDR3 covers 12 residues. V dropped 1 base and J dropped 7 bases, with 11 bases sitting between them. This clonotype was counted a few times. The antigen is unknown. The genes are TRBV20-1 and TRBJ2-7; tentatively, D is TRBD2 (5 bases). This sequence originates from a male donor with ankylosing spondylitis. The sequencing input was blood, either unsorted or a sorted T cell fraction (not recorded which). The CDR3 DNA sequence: TGCAGTGCTAGAGGTGTAGGAGGAGAGCAGTACTTC. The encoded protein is CSARGVGGEQYF.